The 32 T cell receptor beta chains below were found in one sample sequenced in a study of blood T cells in healthy people across ages. Next came a second PCR, run for roughly 6 to 11 cycles, which used a sample-barcoded 5' primer along with a J-beta primer mix. TCRdb recomputed calls from the 5' RACE reads with MiXCR, one row per CDR3 protein. This sample has 700,000 or so distinct CDR3 sequences, with about a fifth found just once. The specimen sequenced was blood. These receptors came from an older man in good health.

The J gene is TRBJ2-3, the V gene TRBV5-1; a possible D gene is TRBD2 (5 bases). Trimming stripped 0 bases from V and 11 bases from J, with 13 bases between. The CDR3 spans 13 residues. Germline V CDR1 and CDR2: SGHRS, YFSETQ. The CDR3 sequence is CASSLAALSGQYF. CDR3 in DNA: TGCGCCAGCAGCTTGGCCGCCCTGAGCGGGCAGTATTTT.

The V gene is TRBV30, the J gene TRBJ2-1; 10 bases are shared with TRBD2. Germline V lookup: CDR1 GTSNPN, CDR2 SVGIG (reference sequence). The CDR3 covers 13 residues. The J segment lost 6 bases and the V segment lost 4 bases, leaving 3 bases of the junction unmatched. The CDR3 loop is CAWTRLAGNEQFF. The CDR3 DNA follows: TGTGCCTGGACCAGACTAGCGGGCAATGAGCAGTTCTTC.

The V call is TRBV11-2, the J call TRBJ2-4; no definite D call. The CDR3 runs to 16 residues. Between the trimmed V and J ends, which lost 1 base and 1 base, there was a span of 11 bases. The germline V gene encodes CDR1 SGHAT and CDR2 FQNNGV. CDR3 in DNA: TGTGCCAGCAGCTTAGTTGTGACACCGGCCAAAAACATTCAGTACTTC. Protein sequence: CASSLVVTPAKNIQYF.

This rearrangement joins TRBV10-3 to TRBJ2-3; the D gene is possibly TRBD2 (5 bases). V was pared by 10 bases and J by 3 bases, with 17 bases between. Germline V gene data show CDR1 as ENHRY and CDR2 as SYGVKD. The CDR3 has 14 amino acids. CDR3 sequence (DNA): TGTGCCACCCGGGATCTCCGGGTTACAGATACGCAGTATTTT. This gives the protein CATRDLRVTDTQYF.

This clonotype was seen a few times. This sequence joins TRBV28 and TRBJ1-1; 8 bases agree with TRBD1. Germline V gene lookup returns CDR1 MDHEN and CDR2 SYDVKM. J was trimmed by 2 bases and V by 1 base; bases with no gene match: 3. The CDR3 totals 15 residues. CDR3 in DNA: TGTGCCAGCAGTTTATTGGGACAGGAAAACACTGAAGCTTTCTTT. The encoded protein is CASSLLGQENTEAFF.

This chain joins TRBV29-1 and TRBJ1-3; D gene unclear. The germline V gene has CDR1 SQVTM and CDR2 ANQGSEA. The CDR3 has 14 amino acids. Trimming took off 4 bases at V and 0 bases at J, with 10 bases between the two ends. CDR3 nucleotides: TGCAGCGTTGTTTCGGCGGGCTCTGGAAACACCATATATTTT. This gives the protein CSVVSAGSGNTIYF.

This clonotype was counted only a few times. The CDR3 loop is CASRHGLADSYEQYV. The DNA of the CDR3 is TGCGCCAGCAGACATGGACTAGCGGACTCCTACGAGCAGTACGTC. The J gene is TRBJ2-7, the V gene TRBV5-1; 10 nucleotides agree with TRBD2. From germline, CDR1 is SGHRS and CDR2 YFSETQ. The V and J ends lost 5 bases and 0 bases, in that order; junction bases with no gene match: 5. The CDR3 is 15 amino acids.

The chain recombines TRBV7-2 with TRBJ1-1; TRBD1 matches at 9 bases. The CDR3 has 17 residues. Per germline, CDR1 SGHTA and CDR2 FQGNSA. Germline trimming cut 4 bases from V and 0 bases from J; bases unmatched to any gene: 9. CDR3 sequence (DNA): TGTGCCAGCAGCTCGGACCTATGGACAGGGGTGAACACTGAAGCTTTCTTT. Encoded protein: CASSSDLWTGVNTEAFF.

This CDR3 reads CATSDSGIRSYEQYF. DNA of the CDR3: TGTGCCACCAGTGATTCGGGAATTCGCTCCTACGAGCAGTACTTC. The V gene is TRBV24-1, the J gene TRBJ2-7; D is perhaps TRBD2 (5 bases). The CDR3 is made up of 15 amino acids. V was cut by 2 bases and J by 0 bases, with 10 bases left in between. Germline CDR1 KGHDR, CDR2 SFDVKD.

There are a few counts of this clonotype. The chain uses TRBV12-3 or TRBV12-4 and TRBJ2-5, with 9 positions matching TRBD1. V dropped 5 bases and J dropped 5; count of bases not matched to a gene: 6. This CDR3 contains 14 residues. This CDR3 reads CASSPQTGGETQYF. CDR3 in DNA: TGTGCCAGCAGTCCACAGACAGGGGGGGAGACCCAGTACTTC.

The chain employs TRBV9 and TRBJ1-2; D possibly corresponds to TRBD1 (6 bases). Germline CDR1 reads SGDLS; CDR2 reads YYNGEE. The V and J ends lost 4 bases and 4 bases respectively, with 14 bases between them. CDR3 size: 14 residues. CDR3 amino acids: CASSPRDTGYGYTF. The CDR3 DNA reads as TGTGCCAGCAGCCCCAGGGACACAGGCTATGGCTACACCTTC.

The rearrangement joins TRBV7-2 to TRBJ2-5, with 8 bases aligning to TRBD2. CDR1 and CDR2 from the germline V gene are SGHTA and FQGNSA. This CDR3 comprises 16 residues. Losses at the gene ends were 7 bases for V and 4 bases for J; bases not matched to a gene: 14. The CDR3 bases are TGTGCCAGCATCCGTAGCGGGATGCCCTCTATAGAGACCCAGTACTTC. It codes for CASIRSGMPSIETQYF.

The chain recombines TRBV12-3 or TRBV12-4 with TRBJ2-5; D is tentatively TRBD1 or TRBD2 (5 bases each). The CDR3 length is 14 residues. V was trimmed by 4 bases and J by 4 bases, leaving 13 bases between them. The CDR3 bases are TGTGCCAGCAGTTCCGGGACCCTAGCAGAGACCCAGTACTTC. Translation gives CASSSGTLAETQYF.

The V and J genes are TRBV11-2 and TRBJ2-3; D might be TRBD2 (5 bases). The CDR3 has 12 amino acids. Germline values: CDR1 SGHAT, CDR2 FQNNGV. V lost 1 base, J lost 11 bases, and 10 bases lay in between. The CDR3 is CASSLVNEGQYF. The DNA for the CDR3 is TGTGCCAGCAGCTTAGTCAACGAGGGGCAGTATTTT.

For the CDR3, the DNA is TGTGCCAGCAGTTTAGCGCTGAGGGTTGGAAACACCATATATTTT. Translated, it gives CASSLALRVGNTIYF. This chain joins TRBV12-3 or TRBV12-4 and TRBJ1-3; no firm D call. The CDR3 is made up of 15 amino acids. The germline V and J ends were trimmed by 0 bases and 3 bases, with 9 bases remaining between them.

J is TRBJ1-1 and V is TRBV6-2 or TRBV6-3; 12 positions match TRBD1. The CDR3 runs to 15 residues. Trimming at V came to 4 bases and at J to 4 bases, leaving 4 bases not matched to a gene. Germline V gene lookup returns CDR1 MNHEY and CDR2 SVGEGT. The CDR3: CASSSPGQGATEAFF. As DNA, the CDR3 is TGTGCCAGCAGTTCCCCGGGACAGGGGGCCACTGAAGCTTTCTTT.

This clonotype was counted at least ten times. The V and J genes are TRBV12-3 or TRBV12-4 and TRBJ2-5; D is unresolved. The CDR3 is 11 residues long. The V end lost 4 bases, the J end lost 4 bases, and 4 bases lay between the germline ends. The DNA of the CDR3 is TGTGCCAGCAGTTCTTTAGAGACCCAGTACTTC. Translation: CASSSLETQYF.

This chain connects TRBV12-3 or TRBV12-4 to TRBJ2-7, with no clear D. The CDR3 length is 13 residues. The V gene lost 3 bases and the J gene lost 2 bases, with 8 bases spanning the gap. CDR3 region: CASSFAEAYEQYV. The CDR3 DNA sequence: TGTGCCAGCAGTTTTGCCGAAGCCTACGAGCAGTACGTC.

V gene TRBV24-1 combines with J gene TRBJ1-5; D might be TRBD1 (5 bases). The CDR3 covers 13 residues. Germline lookup yields CDR1 KGHDR and CDR2 SFDVKD. V lost 5 bases to trimming and J lost 4 bases, with 8 bases between them. CDR3 protein: CATSARQNQPQHF. The DNA for the CDR3 is TGTGCCACCAGTGCCAGACAGAATCAGCCCCAGCATTTT.

This chain connects TRBV6-5 to TRBJ2-4; D unclear. Per the germline V gene, CDR1 is MNHEY and CDR2 is SVGAGI. The CDR3 loop spans 13 amino acids. Trimming cost V 7 bases and J 3 bases, with 10 bases left between them. CDR3 residues: CASTEVGKNIQYF. DNA for the CDR3: TGTGCCAGCACGGAAGTGGGCAAAAACATTCAGTACTTC.

The chain links TRBV12-3 or TRBV12-4 to TRBJ2-5; 9 bases match TRBD1. CDR3 size: 15 residues. After removal of 6 bases from V and 0 bases from J, the junction contained 5 bases not matched to a gene. DNA for the CDR3: TGTGCCAGCAGCCCAGGGACAGGGTACCAAGAGACCCAGTACTTC. It is translated as CASSPGTGYQETQYF.

This chain joins TRBV6-5 and TRBJ1-3; the D gene is possibly TRBD1 (5 bases). Germline V gene data show CDR1 as MNHEY and CDR2 as SVGAGI. The CDR3 is 18 amino acids. The V end was cut by 0 bases, the J end by 2 bases, with 17 bases between. As DNA, the CDR3 is TGTGCCAGCAGTTACTCCAGGGCAGGGCTAAGAACTGGAAACACCATATATTTT. It codes for CASSYSRAGLRTGNTIYF.

The chain uses TRBV12-3 or TRBV12-4 and TRBJ2-4; TRBD2 is a possible D gene (5 bases). The CDR3 has 15 residues. V gave up 3 bases and J gave up 0 bases, with 9 bases separating them. Here the CDR3 DNA reads TGTGCCAGCAGTTTCAGCGGTAAAGCCAAAAACATTCAGTACTTC. Translating it yields CASSFSGKAKNIQYF.

The genes are TRBV7-6 and TRBJ1-4; 7 positions match TRBD1. Germline values: CDR1 SGHVS, CDR2 FNYEAQ. Trimming took 5 bases from V and 12 from J; bases not matched to a gene: 12. The CDR3 length is 14 residues. The CDR3 region has the DNA TGTGCCAGCAGCCGGGACAGCCTTAATGAGCAACTGTTTTTT. Its protein is CASSRDSLNEQLFF.

This chain links TRBV11-2 with TRBJ2-1; D is unclear. With 0 bases removed from V and 6 bases from J, the gap between germline ends came to 9 bases. The CDR3 length is 14 residues. Germline V gives CDR1 SGHAT, CDR2 FQNNGV. The CDR3 nucleotides are TGTGCCAGCAGCTTAGATTTGGTTTCCAATGAGCAGTTCTTC. Translation: CASSLDLVSNEQFF.

This clonotype was detected a few times. CDR3 loop: CASSLRSSYEQYV. CDR3 bases: TGTGCCAGCTCCCTACGAAGCTCCTACGAGCAGTACGTC. This chain connects TRBV18 to TRBJ2-7; D remains unclear. The CDR3 extends over 13 amino acids. Per the germline V gene, CDR1 is KGHSH and CDR2 is LQKENI. V gave up 6 bases and J gave up 0 bases, with 9 bases separating them.

This clonotype has a handful of counts. The genes are TRBV7-9 and TRBJ2-5, with TRBD2 matching over 10 bases. The CDR3 is 17 amino acids. The V segment lost 1 base and the J segment 5 bases; nucleotides outside the gene matches: 10. The germline gives CDR1 SEHNR, CDR2 FQNEAQ (reference sequence). CDR3 DNA sequence: TGTGCCAGCAGCTTAGGGGCTAGCGGGAGTGGATCTGAGACCCAGTACTTC. Translated, it gives CASSLGASGSGSETQYF.

This clonotype was detected a few times. The chain links TRBV12-3 or TRBV12-4 to TRBJ2-7; possible D gene TRBD1, 7 bases. The length of the CDR3 is 15 residues. V was shortened by 3 bases and J by 3 bases, with 15 bases between the two germline ends. The CDR3 is CASSLGRDRVYEQYF. The CDR3 region has the DNA TGTGCCAGCAGTTTGGGGCGGGACAGAGTCTACGAGCAGTACTTC.

This clonotype was detected many times. The V and J genes are TRBV20-1 and TRBJ1-5; 9 nucleotides match TRBD1. Germline CDR1 DFQATT, CDR2 SNEGSKA (reference sequence). The CDR3 extends over 12 amino acids. Unmatched junction bases numbered 2, after V lost 6 bases and J lost 5 bases. The CDR3 protein is CSARTGDQPQHF. CDR3 sequence (DNA): TGCAGTGCACGGACAGGGGATCAGCCCCAGCATTTT.

V gene TRBV28 combines with J gene TRBJ2-7, with D hard to call. From germline, CDR1 is MDHEN and CDR2 SYDVKM. This CDR3 is built from 13 residues. The V and J ends lost 3 bases and 3 bases respectively, with 9 bases between them. The DNA of the CDR3 is TGTGCCAGCAGTTTGGGCACACTCTACGAGCAGTACTTC. Translated: CASSLGTLYEQYF.

V gene TRBV6-5 combines with J gene TRBJ1-1, with D possibly matching TRBD1 (5 bases). Germline V gene lookup returns CDR1 MNHEY and CDR2 SVGAGI. The CDR3 length is 13 residues. Deletions cut 8 bases from V and 4 bases from J, with 14 bases between. CDR3 region: CASLRGVGTEAFF. The CDR3 DNA reads TGTGCCAGCTTAAGGGGAGTAGGCACTGAAGCTTTCTTT.

The gene calls are TRBV28 and TRBJ2-4; TRBD2 aligns across 8 bases. The CDR3 runs to 11 residues. Germline loops: CDR1 MDHEN, CDR2 SYDVKM. The CDR3 bases are TGTGCTGCGGGGGGAGGGAACATTCAGTACTTC. It encodes CAAGGGNIQYF.